The present T cell receptor beta chain was sequenced within a study of T cell responses to AZD1222 COVID-19 vaccine. Study-level results: White British ancestry dominated among donors, who included more females, and clonal diversity was possibly underestimated. Baseline serology detected seropositivity in only five or six AZD1222 recipients.

This clone appeared once. The antigen is not known. The ends lost 5 bases at V and 0 bases at J; junction bases unmatched: 2. The CDR3 totals 14 residues. Germline CDR1 is LNHDA and CDR2 is SQIVND (reference sequence). Assay used: immunoSEQ multiplex PCR; TCRdb lists only in-frame clones, some missing. Of 85,000 to 120,000 clones listed, about 90% are singletons. The clonotype originates from an adult in good health. The material sequenced was peripheral blood, taken on day 0 of AZD1222 vaccination. This chain uses TRBV19 with TRBJ2-3; the match to TRBD2 covers 7 bases. This CDR3 is CASSDSGSTDTQYF. The DNA for the CDR3 is TGTGCCAGTAGTGATAGCGGGAGCACAGATACGCAGTATTTT.